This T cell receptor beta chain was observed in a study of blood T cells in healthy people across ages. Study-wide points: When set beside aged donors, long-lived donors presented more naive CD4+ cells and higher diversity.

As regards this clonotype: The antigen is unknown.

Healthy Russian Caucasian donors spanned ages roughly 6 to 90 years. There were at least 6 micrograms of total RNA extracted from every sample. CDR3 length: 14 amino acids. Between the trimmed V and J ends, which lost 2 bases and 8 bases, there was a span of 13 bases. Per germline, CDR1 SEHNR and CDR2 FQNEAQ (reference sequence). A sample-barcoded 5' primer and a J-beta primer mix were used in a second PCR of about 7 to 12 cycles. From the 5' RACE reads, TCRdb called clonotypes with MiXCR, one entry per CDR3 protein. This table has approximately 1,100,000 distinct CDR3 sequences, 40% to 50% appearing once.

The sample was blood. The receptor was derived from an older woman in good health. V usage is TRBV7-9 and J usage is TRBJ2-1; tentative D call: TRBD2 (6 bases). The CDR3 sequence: CASSLSWEVDEQFF. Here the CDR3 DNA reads TGTGCCAGCAGCTTATCGTGGGAGGTCGATGAGCAGTTCTTC.